Following are 10 T cell receptor beta chains from one sample sequenced in a study of blood T cells in healthy people across ages. Sample-barcoded 5' priming and a J-beta primer mix drove a second PCR of about 6 to 12 cycles. TCRdb reprocessed the 5' RACE reads via MiXCR and lists one record per CDR3 protein. The data show 850,000 to 1,000,000 distinct CDR3 sequences, under 50% seen once. The specimen was blood. The receptors here all came from a man aged 25 to 40 in good health.

This clonotype has only a few counts. The J gene is TRBJ1-5, the V gene TRBV7-2, with TRBD1 identical over 12 bases. Germline CDR1 SGHTA, CDR2 FQGNSA. The CDR3 consists of 16 residues. With V trimmed by 4 bases and J by 1 base, 2 bases remained unmatched. The CDR3 DNA reads TGTGCCAGCAGCTGGGGGACAGGGGGCAGCAATCAGCCCCAGCATTTT. Its translation: CASSWGTGGSNQPQHF.

Concerning this clonotype: The junction does not match germline at one end; this may be a read error. The CDR3 region is CNAGQRLAGRNNEQFF. CDR3 DNA: TGCAATGCTGGTCAACGACTAGCGGGAAGGAACAATGAGCAGTTCTTC. This chain uses TRBV20-1 with TRBJ2-1; 11 bases agree with TRBD2. Germline V gene data show CDR1 as DFQATT and CDR2 as SNEGSKA (reference sequence). The CDR3 loop spans 16 amino acids.

This clonotype was counted a single time. This may come from a read error, since a much larger clone is one base off. The chain combines TRBV30 with TRBJ2-1, with unresolved D. This CDR3 has 11 residues. V lost 8 bases and J lost 3, with 8 bases in between. The germline CDR1 and CDR2 sequences are GTSNPN and SVGIG (reference sequence). CDR3 coding DNA: TGTGCCGGGCGCAGCTACAATGAGCAGTTCTTC. Its protein is CAGRSYNEQFF.

V usage is TRBV6-6 and J usage is TRBJ1-5; tentatively, D is TRBD1 (6 bases). CDR1 and CDR2 (germline): MNHNY, SVGAGI (reference sequence). Deletions cut 6 bases from V and 6 bases from J, with 21 bases between. There are 16 residues in the CDR3. The CDR3: CASRAGASTWGQPQHF. The CDR3 DNA is TGTGCCAGCAGGGCAGGGGCCTCAACGTGGGGTCAGCCCCAGCATTTT.

This chain links TRBV30 with TRBJ2-2; D is perhaps TRBD1 (5 bases). CDR1 GTSNPN and CDR2 SVGIG come from the germline V gene (reference sequence). The CDR3 contains 13 residues. V was cut by 5 bases and J by 0 bases, with 7 bases left in between. The CDR3 DNA follows: TGTGCCTGGGACAGTTCGAACACCGGGGAGCTGTTTTTT. Its protein product is CAWDSSNTGELFF.

The chain joins TRBV7-3 to TRBJ1-2; no definite D call. CDR1 and CDR2 from the germline V gene are SGHTA and FQGTGA. V dropped 5 bases and J dropped 4 bases, with 14 bases sitting between them. CDR3 size: 14 residues. This CDR3 is CASSPSSDLYGYTF. CDR3 in DNA: TGTGCCAGCAGCCCCTCGTCGGACCTCTATGGCTACACCTTC.

As regards this clonotype: One end of the junction does not line up with germline, which may come from a read error. The chain uses TRBV6-2 or TRBV6-3 and TRBJ1-1; D is undetermined. The CDR3 sequence is 10 residues long. Germline V gene data show CDR1 as MNHEY and CDR2 as SVGEGT. DNA for the CDR3: TGTGCCAGCAGGAACACTGAAACTTTCTTT. This sequence encodes CASRNTETFF.

This chain connects TRBV29-1 to TRBJ2-4; D is ambiguous. The germline V gene encodes CDR1 SQVTM and CDR2 ANQGSEA. The CDR3 loop spans 15 amino acids. V was pared by 7 bases and J by 13 bases, with 29 bases between. CDR3 coding DNA: TGCAGCGCATCCGGGCTCATGAGAAGTAGCTACGTGCAGTACTTC. It codes for CSASGLMRSSYVQYF. Full variable domain (missing parts from reference TRBV29-1 and TRBJ2-4): SAVISQKPSRDICQRGTSLTIQCQVDSQVTMMFWYRQQPGQSLTLIATANQGSEATYESGFVIDKFPISRPNLTFSTLTVSNMSPEDSSIYLCSASGLMRSSYVQYFGAGTRLSVL.

This clonotype was seen at least ten times. CDR3 protein: CASSLAGGRYNEQFF. For the CDR3, the DNA is TGTGCCAGCAGTTTGGCGGGGGGGAGATACAATGAGCAGTTCTTC. The chain couples TRBV12-3 or TRBV12-4 to TRBJ2-1; TRBD2 matches at 9 bases. CDR3 length equals 15 residues. V was clipped by 3 bases and J by 4 bases; unmatched bases: 4.

This clonotype was seen only a few times. The chain carries TRBV4-3 and TRBJ1-6, with D unclear. The CDR3 covers 17 residues. Trimming removed 1 base at V and 1 base at J, with 11 bases between. CDR1 and CDR2 (germline): LGHNA, YSLEER. DNA for the CDR3: TGCGCCAGCAGCCAAGCGCCCCCGCGTTCCTATAATTCACCCCTCCACTTT. Translation: CASSQAPPRSYNSPLHF.